This entry features one TCR beta chain sequence. What antigen it recognizes has not been identified. Base qualities were left out, and no much larger clone turns up one base away. Focal radiation therapy combined with CTLA-4 blockade (ipilimumab) was tested in patients with chemo-refractory metastatic non-small-cell lung cancer. The data originate from a study of radiotherapy plus CTLA-4 blockade in lung cancer (dated by TCRdb to 2016 to 2019). About the full investigation: Objective responses were observed in roughly a sixth of enrolled patients, and disease control was achieved in less than 40%. The research as a whole found: The strongest predictors of response were reported to be early dynamic shifts in blood T cell clones along with a rise in serum interferon-beta following radiation. After treatment with radiotherapy and ipilimumab, TCR clones that came from tumors expanded in the peripheral blood.

Library construction relied on the immunoSEQ multiplex PCR assay. The table was pulled from immuneACCESS by TCRdb, which kept in-frame rearrangements only. Such tables lose some clones; where checked, under half of the loss comes from unresolved V genes, and the rest has no known cause. The sample table shows about 45,000 clones, and 55% to 80% are seen once. The top ten constitute around 3.3% of the sample. Unmatched junction bases come to 9, with V trimmed by 4 bases and J by 3 bases. The CDR3 goes from the cysteine to the phenylalanine over 16 residues. Here the CDR3 DNA is all that survives: 48 bases in frame from base 1. CDR1 and CDR2 are drawn from the germline V gene: MDHEN, SYDVKM.

The clonotype was recovered from a human donor with non-small cell lung cancer who had a complete response to radiotherapy plus ipilimumab. The specimen was peripheral blood, collected from a patient treated with radiotherapy plus ipilimumab. The chain is encoded by TRBV28 joined to TRBJ2-7; a stretch of 10 junction bases matches TRBD2. The sequenced DNA: TGTGCCAGCAGTTCCAGGGCTAGCGGGAGTATCTACGAGCAGTACTTC. Translated, this gives CASSSRASGSIYEQYF.